The next 17 T cell receptor beta chains were all read from a single sample in a study of tumor and adjacent non-tumor tissue in lung cancer. The library came from three nested PCR rounds adapted from ARM-PCR protocols. TCRdb re-called the multiplex PCR reads through MiXCR, storing one row per CDR3 protein. The sample carries tens of thousands of distinct CDR3 sequences, roughly 80% recorded once. This sample's RNA came from whole unsorted tissue. The material sequenced was lung tumor tissue. Receptors were obtained from a woman between 50 and 59 years old with non-small cell lung cancer.

The CDR3 reads CASSYTRGAYEQYF. The CDR3 coding sequence is TGTGCCAGCAGTTACACGCGGGGGGCGTACGAGCAGTACTTC. This chain uses TRBV6-5 with TRBJ2-7; 8 nucleotides agree with TRBD2. Germline values: CDR1 MNHEY, CDR2 SVGAGI. This CDR3 has 14 amino acids. V lost 2 bases, J lost 4 bases, and 4 bases stayed unmatched.

This clonotype was detected ten times or more. The chain couples TRBV10-3 to TRBJ1-2, with unresolved D. V was clipped by 9 bases and J by 5 bases, with 13 bases between them. CDR1 is ENHRY and CDR2 is SYGVKD in the germline V gene. The CDR3 is 12 residues long. The CDR3 spells CAISESLYGYTF. The DNA for the CDR3 is TGTGCCATTTCGGAATCACTTTATGGCTACACCTTC.

In the case of this clonotype: This likely comes from a read error, as the CDR3 has no conserved phenylalanine or tryptophan at its end. This rearrangement joins TRBV11-2 to TRBJ1-5; D unclear. This CDR3 has 15 residues. Germline assignment: CDR1 SGHAT and CDR2 FQNNGV. The CDR3: CASSFDGLSNQLQHI. The DNA of the CDR3 is TGTGCCAGCAGTTTTGATGGATTGAGCAATCAGCTCCAGCATATT.

About this clonotype: One end of the junction fails to match germline, which may point to a read error. CDR3 nucleotides: TGCGCCAGTAGCCTTCAGTGGGGCTCCGAGGCCAACGTCCTGACTTTC. Translating it yields CASSLQWGSEANVLTF. The chain has TRBV4-1 and TRBJ2-6, with D possibly matching TRBD1 (5 bases). Per the germline V gene, CDR1 is MGHRA and CDR2 is YSYEKL. The CDR3 totals 16 residues.

For this clonotype: Lacking the conserved final phenylalanine or tryptophan, this CDR3 likely reflects a read error. The CDR3 region is CASSPQVTQYI. The CDR3 DNA reads TGTGCCAGCAGCCCTCAAGTTACGCAGTATATT. V usage is TRBV11-2 and J usage is TRBJ2-3; D gene ambiguous. Germline V gene data show CDR1 as SGHAT and CDR2 as FQNNGV. V was clipped by 5 bases and J by 8 bases, with 8 bases between them. The CDR3 has 11 residues.

This clonotype appeared once. This chain uses TRBV10-3 with TRBJ2-3, with D maybe TRBD1 (5 bases). Germline V gene lookup returns CDR1 ENHRY and CDR2 SYGVKD. V was cut by 3 bases and J by 5 bases, with 18 bases left in between. CDR3 size: 16 residues. CDR3: CAISESGRQDRDTQYF. In DNA, the CDR3 is TGTGCCATCAGTGAATCGGGTAGACAAGACAGAGATACGCAGTATTTT.

Concerning this clonotype itself: Mismatch with germline at one junction end may stem from a read error. This sequence joins TRBV6-2 or TRBV6-3 and TRBJ2-7, with no clear D. The CDR3 spans 14 residues. The V gene's germline CDR1 is MNHEY and CDR2 SVGEGT. CDR3 sequence (DNA): TGTGCCAGCAGTTACTCCCCTAAGTCCTACGAGCAGTATTTC. Its protein product is CASSYSPKSYEQYF.

In regard to this clonotype: One junction end does not reproduce the germline sequence, and a read error may be involved. This chain uses TRBV11-1 with TRBJ2-1; the match to TRBD2 covers 12 bases. The CDR3 consists of 14 residues. Germline V gene data show CDR1 as SGHAT and CDR2 as FQDESV (reference sequence). CDR3: CVSTSGLAGGLQFF. The CDR3 DNA follows: TGTGTCAGCACCTCAGGGCTAGCGGGAGGGTTGCAGTTCTTC.

A remark on this clonotype: The junction departs from germline at one end; a sequencing error may be responsible. The rearrangement links TRBV6-5 to TRBJ2-2; perhaps TRBD1 as D (6 bases). CDR3 length: 16 residues. Germline V gene lookup returns CDR1 MNHEY and CDR2 SVGAGI. The DNA of the CDR3 is TGTACCAGCAGTTATCTGGGACAACCAAACACCGGGGAGCTGTTTTTT. This translates into CTSSYLGQPNTGELFF.

This clonotype was seen once. Lacking the conserved final phenylalanine or tryptophan, this CDR3 likely reflects a read error. The gene calls are TRBV30 and TRBJ2-3, with 11 nucleotides matching TRBD2. V was pared by 3 bases and J by 5 bases, with 4 bases of the junction left unmatched. CDR1 GTSNPN and CDR2 SVGIG come from the germline V gene (reference sequence). The CDR3 contains 14 residues. In DNA form, the CDR3 reads TGTGCCTGGAGGACTAGCGGGATTCAAGATACGCAGTATATT. Protein sequence: CAWRTSGIQDTQYI.

In regard to this clonotype: The junction departs from the called germline gene at one end, perhaps through a read error. The J gene is TRBJ1-4, the V gene TRBV29-1; 7 bases line up with TRBD1. CDR1 and CDR2 from the germline V gene are SQVTM and ANQGSEA. The CDR3 spans 13 residues. This CDR3 reads CSVAGTVNEKLFF. In nucleotides, the CDR3 is TGTAGCGTAGCCGGGACAGTGAACGAAAAACTGTTTTTT. Variable domain in full (rest from reference TRBV29-1 and TRBJ1-4): SAVISQKPSRDICQRGTSLTIQCQVDSQVTMMFWYRQQPGQSLTLIATANQGSEATYESGFVIDKFPISRPNLTFSTLTVSNMSPEDSSIYLCSVAGTVNEKLFFGSGTQLSVL.

This clonotype was seen many times. The chain joins TRBV10-1 to TRBJ1-2; 9 bases are a match to TRBD1. The CDR3 extends over 15 amino acids. The germline V gene has CDR1 WNHNN and CDR2 SYGVQD (reference sequence). The J segment lost 6 bases and the V segment lost 3 bases, leaving 8 bases of the junction unmatched. CDR3 nucleotides: TGCGCCAGCAGTGAAGCGGGACAGGGACCGGATGGCTACACCTTC. Translating gives CASSEAGQGPDGYTF.

At least ten counts were recorded for this clonotype. The CDR3 spells CASSLVFGNRGINEQFF. The CDR3, as DNA: TGTGCCAGCAGCTTAGTCTTCGGGAACAGGGGGATCAATGAGCAGTTCTTC. V is TRBV7-9 and J is TRBJ2-1; 8 bases map to TRBD1. Germline CDR1 and CDR2: SEHNR and FQNEAQ (reference sequence). The junction had 11 bases not matched to a gene; V was cut back by 1 base and J by 6 bases. The CDR3 contains 17 residues.

The chain joins TRBV29-1 to TRBJ2-7; D is perhaps TRBD1 or TRBD2 (5 bases each). V was shortened by 8 bases and J by 2 bases, with 16 bases between the two germline ends. The CDR3 is 13 residues long. CDR1 and CDR2 (germline): SQVTM, ANQGSEA. The CDR3 here is CSISWDPTYEQYF. Here the CDR3 DNA reads TGCAGCATTTCCTGGGACCCCACCTACGAGCAGTACTTC.

A remark on this clonotype: A read error may account for a junction end that differs from germline. V is TRBV7-2 and J is TRBJ2-7; 9 bases align to TRBD1. The CDR3 runs to 14 residues. CDR1 is SGHTA and CDR2 is FQGNSA in the germline V gene. The CDR3 coding sequence is TGTGACAGCAGCCAGGGACAGGGAGCCTACGAGCAGTACTTC. Amino acids: CDSSQGQGAYEQYF.

In regard to this clonotype: At one boundary the junction diverges from the germline segment, which might be a read error. The genes are TRBV4-1 and TRBJ1-2; TRBD1 agrees at 8 bases. Germline values: CDR1 MGHRA, CDR2 YSYEKL. The CDR3 loop spans 15 amino acids. CDR3: CASSQETGAGRGYTF. CDR3 DNA sequence: TGCGCCAGTAGCCAAGAGACAGGGGCCGGTAGGGGCTACACCTTC.

A word on this clonotype: Because it lacks the conserved phenylalanine or tryptophan at the end, this CDR3 is likely a read error. This rearrangement joins TRBV4-1 to TRBJ2-2; 7 bases align to TRBD2. V dropped 3 bases and J dropped 4; count of bases not matched to a gene: 14. This CDR3 contains 18 residues. CDR1 MGHRA and CDR2 YSYEKL come from the germline V gene. CDR3: CASSHPRREGRGTGELFL. As DNA, the CDR3 is TGCGCCAGCAGCCACCCCCGAAGGGAAGGGAGGGGCACCGGGGAGCTGTTTCTT.